These 28 T cell receptor beta chains originate from one sample sequenced in a study of blood T cell repertoires in COVID-19. Data came from immunoSEQ multiplex PCR; TCRdb stores just in-frame clones and leaves some out. The table lists around 250,000 clones, around 87% of them singletons, with over 6% in the top ten. Sequenced sample: peripheral blood. Every receptor here comes from a woman in her 70s with active or convalescent COVID-19.

The chain employs TRBV5-1 and TRBJ1-3; D remains ambiguous. Germline V gene data show CDR1 as SGHRS and CDR2 as YFSETQ. This CDR3 is built from 14 residues. V shed 1 base and J shed 8 bases, with 13 bases lying between them. In DNA form, the CDR3 reads TGCGCCAGCAGCTTGAGGACCGGGGTGGACACCATATATTTT. Translated, it gives CASSLRTGVDTIYF.

Written as DNA, the CDR3 is TGTGCCAGCAGCCTTCAGGGGGCGAATTTCGACTACACCTTC. Its protein is CASSLQGANFDYTF. The gene calls are TRBV7-9 and TRBJ1-2, with 8 nucleotides matching TRBD1. CDR3 size: 14 residues. CDR1 and CDR2 (germline): SEHNR, FQNEAQ (reference sequence). The junction had 12 bases not matched to a gene; V was cut back by 5 bases and J by 10 bases.

This clone was seen more than once but under ten times. The rearrangement uses TRBV5-1 and TRBJ1-6, with TRBD1 as a possible D gene (5 bases). Germline V CDR1 and CDR2: SGHRS, YFSETQ. Deletions cut 0 bases from V and 5 bases from J, with 12 bases between. The length of the CDR3 is 16 residues. The CDR3 reads CASSLEGAGHNSPLHF. CDR3 DNA sequence: TGCGCCAGCAGCTTGGAAGGGGCAGGGCATAATTCACCCCTCCACTTT. Filled out from reference TRBV5-1 and TRBJ1-6, the complete variable domain reads KAGVTQTPRYLIKTRGQQVTLSCSPISGHRSVSWYQQTPGQGLQFLFEYFSETQRNKGNFPGRFSGRQFSNSRSEMNVSTLELGDSALYLCASSLEGAGHNSPLHFGNGTRLTVT.

The chain joins TRBV9 to TRBJ1-1; D might be TRBD1 (5 bases). The CDR3 has 13 amino acids. Germline CDR1 SGDLS, CDR2 YYNGEE. The V end was cut by 1 base, the J end by 1 base, with 5 bases between. CDR3 amino acids: CASSVRGNTEAFF. The DNA of the CDR3 is TGTGCCAGCAGCGTAAGGGGGAACACTGAAGCTTTCTTT.

The gene calls are TRBV11-2 and TRBJ2-5; D remains unclear. V gave up 0 bases and J gave up 9 bases, with 8 bases separating them. The CDR3 is 12 amino acids. Germline loops: CDR1 SGHAT, CDR2 FQNNGV. The CDR3 DNA reads TGTGCCAGCAGCTTAGATCGGTCGTCCCAGTACTTC. Its protein is CASSLDRSSQYF.

The chain employs TRBV5-1 and TRBJ2-2; 9 bases align to TRBD1. Germline CDR1 is SGHRS and CDR2 is YFSETQ. V dropped 5 bases and J dropped 4; count of bases not matched to a gene: 6. The CDR3 consists of 15 residues. The CDR3 sequence: CASRPGTGTTGELFF. DNA of the CDR3: TGCGCCAGCAGACCCGGGACAGGGACCACCGGGGAGCTGTTTTTT.

The rearrangement uses TRBV7-3 and TRBJ1-6; TRBD1 aligns across 7 bases. J was trimmed by 10 bases and V by 2 bases; bases with no gene match: 2. CDR3 size: 13 residues. Germline CDR1 and CDR2: SGHTA and FQGTGA. The CDR3 loop is CASSLSGGSPLHF. The CDR3 DNA reads as TGTGCCAGCAGCTTATCAGGGGGATCACCCCTCCACTTT.

The chain employs TRBV18 and TRBJ2-7; possible D gene TRBD1, 5 bases. CDR3 size: 14 residues. V was cut by 3 bases and J by 5 bases, with 14 bases left in between. CDR1 and CDR2 from the germline V gene are KGHSH and LQKENI. The DNA of the CDR3 is TGTGCCAGCTCACCTTATTCGGACACCAACGAGCAGTACTTC. Translated: CASSPYSDTNEQYF.

This rearrangement joins TRBV7-2 to TRBJ2-1; 7 nucleotides line up with TRBD1. CDR3 length equals 15 residues. J lost 7 bases, V lost 5 bases, and 11 bases had no gene match. Germline V CDR1 and CDR2: SGHTA, FQGNSA. CDR3 loop: CASSVRTGGWNEQFF. CDR3 nucleotide sequence: TGTGCCAGCAGCGTTCGGACAGGCGGGTGGAATGAGCAGTTCTTC.

This clone has only one observation. The chain employs TRBV9 and TRBJ1-6; 8 bases align to TRBD1. Per the germline V gene, CDR1 is SGDLS and CDR2 is YYNGEE. The CDR3 runs to 17 residues. V lost 4 bases and J lost 10; bases outside the gene matches: 16. As DNA, the CDR3 is TGTGCCAGCAGCCCGATGGAGTATGGGACAGGCCCCTCACCCCTCCACTTT. Translation: CASSPMEYGTGPSPLHF.

The chain employs TRBV6-2 or TRBV6-3 and TRBJ2-7; possible D gene TRBD2, 6 bases. Germline CDR1 is MNHEY and CDR2 is SVGEGT. This CDR3 comprises 15 residues. V lost 5 bases and J lost 4, with 18 bases in between. CDR3 in amino acids: CASSGFLGTSYEQYF. The CDR3 nucleotides read TGTGCCAGCAGTGGGTTCCTCGGGACTTCTTACGAGCAGTACTTC.

This clone showed up just once. V gene TRBV3-1 (or the pseudogene TRBV3-2) combines with J gene TRBJ1-2; TRBD1 aligns across 7 bases. CDR3 size: 15 residues. Germline V lookup: CDR1 LGHDT, CDR2 YNNKEL (reference sequence). V lost 3 bases, J lost 3 bases, and 7 bases stayed unmatched. CDR3 protein: CASSHPGQTYYGYTF. CDR3 DNA: TGTGCCAGCAGCCACCCGGGACAGACCTACTATGGCTACACCTTC.

This chain connects TRBV7-2 to TRBJ2-1; TRBD2 might be the D (7 bases). Trimming took off 4 bases at V and 12 bases at J, with 19 bases between the two ends. The CDR3 sequence is 14 residues long. Germline CDR1 SGHTA, CDR2 FQGNSA. This CDR3 is CASSSSGAGHLQFF. CDR3 sequence (DNA): TGTGCCAGCAGCTCCTCGGGAGCGGGACATTTGCAGTTCTTC.

V is TRBV24-1 and J is TRBJ1-2; no clear D. From germline, CDR1 is KGHDR and CDR2 SFDVKD. V was clipped by 6 bases and J by 2 bases, with 9 bases between them. There are 13 residues in the CDR3. The DNA of the CDR3 is TGTGCCACCAGTTTGGCCATCAACTATGGCTACACCTTC. Amino acid sequence: CATSLAINYGYTF.

The V gene is TRBV18, the J gene TRBJ2-1; 8 nucleotides align to TRBD2. The ends lost 0 bases at V and 5 bases at J; junction bases unmatched: 9. The CDR3 contains 17 residues. Germline V lookup: CDR1 KGHSH, CDR2 LQKENI. The CDR3 coding sequence is TGTGCCAGCTCACCACCCGGGGGGGGGAGATTTGACAATGAGCAGTTCTTC. Its translation: CASSPPGGGRFDNEQFF.

The chain links TRBV6-5 to TRBJ1-2; D is ambiguous. The CDR3 is 12 amino acids. Germline V gene data show CDR1 as MNHEY and CDR2 as SVGAGI. Trimming cost V 6 bases and J 2 bases, with 7 bases left between them. This chain's CDR3 is CASSRENYGYTF. The CDR3 region has the DNA TGTGCCAGCAGCCGTGAGAACTATGGCTACACCTTC.

The chain joins TRBV19 to TRBJ1-5, with 7 bases aligning to TRBD1. Looked up from germline, CDR1 is LNHDA and CDR2 is SQIVND (reference sequence). The trim removed 3 bases at V and 5 bases at J, leaving 19 bases unmatched. The CDR3 contains 19 residues. CDR3 amino acids: CASSMGAKVGTAVHQPQHF. In DNA form, the CDR3 reads TGTGCCAGTAGTATGGGAGCAAAAGTCGGGACAGCCGTCCATCAGCCCCAGCATTTT. The variable domain in full, completed from reference TRBV19 and TRBJ1-5, reads DGGITQSPKYLFRKEGQNVTLSCEQNLNHDAMYWYRQDPGQGLRLIYYSQIVNDFQKGDIAEGYSVSREKKESFPLTVTSAQKNPTAFYLCASSMGAKVGTAVHQPQHFGDGTRLSIL.

V and J are TRBV3-1 (or the pseudogene TRBV3-2) and TRBJ1-1; 9 bases fit TRBD1. This CDR3 has 16 residues. The J segment lost 5 bases and the V segment lost 4 bases, leaving 11 bases of the junction unmatched. Germline values: CDR1 LGHDT, CDR2 YNNKEL (reference sequence). CDR3 sequence reads: CASSPFTGGGGTEAFF. The CDR3 coding sequence is TGTGCCAGCAGCCCTTTCACAGGGGGCGGAGGTACTGAAGCTTTCTTT.

This chain uses TRBV6-2 or TRBV6-3 with TRBJ2-1; 9 nucleotides align to TRBD1. Germline lookup yields CDR1 MNHEY and CDR2 SVGEGT. Trimming cost V 5 bases and J 8 bases; bases outside gene matches: 10. The CDR3 extends over 15 amino acids. The CDR3 DNA follows: TGTGCCAGCAGTCCCCTACGACAGGGGGTTGATGAGCAGTTCTTC. It yields the protein CASSPLRQGVDEQFF.

The chain combines TRBV19 with TRBJ1-1; D not resolved. Per germline, CDR1 LNHDA and CDR2 SQIVND (reference sequence). The CDR3 loop spans 12 amino acids. V lost 5 bases and J 6 bases, leaving 10 bases between the germline ends. In nucleotides, the CDR3 is TGTGCCAGTAGTCCCGGGTTCGCTGAAGCTTTCTTT. Amino acid sequence: CASSPGFAEAFF.

The chain links TRBV19 to TRBJ2-1; D might be TRBD1 (6 bases). In germline, CDR1 is LNHDA, CDR2 SQIVND (reference sequence). The length of the CDR3 is 14 residues. The V end was cut by 3 bases, the J end by 4 bases, with 10 bases between. CDR3 nucleotide sequence: TGTGCCAGTAGTATCACAGGGCGATACAATGAGCAGTTCTTC. Translated: CASSITGRYNEQFF.

The chain employs TRBV4-1 and TRBJ2-7, with a tentative D call TRBD1 (6 bases). CDR3 size: 15 residues. The V and J ends lost 4 bases and 2 bases respectively, with 15 bases between them. In germline, CDR1 is MGHRA, CDR2 YSYEKL. The CDR3 loop reads CASSLRQAAPYEQYF. The DNA for the CDR3 is TGCGCCAGCAGCCTCCGACAGGCGGCCCCCTACGAGCAGTACTTC.

The chain couples TRBV6-2 or TRBV6-3 to TRBJ2-1; 9 nucleotides line up with TRBD1. V lost 5 bases and J lost 3; bases outside the gene matches: 5. Per germline, CDR1 MNHEY and CDR2 SVGEGT. The CDR3 spans 15 residues. The CDR3 DNA reads as TGTGCCAGCAGTCGGACAGGGGCGGACTACAATGAGCAGTTCTTC. It codes for CASSRTGADYNEQFF.

CDR3 residues: CASRRTGTYGYTF. DNA of the CDR3: TGTGCCAGCAGGCGGACAGGCACTTATGGCTACACCTTC. The V and J genes are TRBV12-3 or TRBV12-4 and TRBJ1-2; 7 positions agree with TRBD1. With V trimmed by 6 bases and J by 5 bases, 6 bases remained unmatched. The CDR3 extends over 13 amino acids.

The V and J genes are TRBV10-3 and TRBJ2-2, with D perhaps TRBD2 (5 bases). The V and J ends lost 0 bases and 5 bases respectively, with 10 bases between them. The CDR3 length is 15 residues. The germline CDR1 and CDR2 sequences are ENHRY and SYGVKD. The CDR3 DNA follows: TGTGCCATCAGTGAGTCGGTGTCGGGAACCGGGGAGCTGTTTTTT. Encoded protein: CAISESVSGTGELFF.

This rearrangement joins TRBV10-2 to TRBJ1-1; tentatively, D is TRBD1 (5 bases). Trimming took off 4 bases at V and 6 bases at J, with 21 bases between the two ends. Germline V gives CDR1 WSHSY, CDR2 SAAADI. The CDR3 has 16 amino acids. The CDR3 nucleotides read TGCGCCAGCAGTGGTCTCTGGGGGGGGAAGGGCCCTGAAGCTTTCTTT. It translates to CASSGLWGGKGPEAFF.

CDR3 sequence reads: CASSLCYGTGCQPQHF. For the CDR3, the DNA is TGTGCCAGCAGCTTATGCTATGGGACAGGGTGTCAGCCCCAGCATTTT. V is TRBV7-9 and J is TRBJ1-5, with 9 bases fitting TRBD1. Germline V gene sequence: CDR1 SEHNR, CDR2 FQNEAQ (reference sequence). The CDR3 is made up of 16 amino acids. V lost 2 bases and J lost 6; bases outside the gene matches: 8.

V is TRBV9 and J is TRBJ1-1, with D uncertain. V was trimmed by 4 bases and J by 7 bases, leaving 17 bases between them. The CDR3 has 14 amino acids. The germline CDR1 and CDR2 sequences are SGDLS and YYNGEE. The CDR3 nucleotides are TGTGCCAGCAGCCCTAGGTACGATCCTCTTGAAGCTTTCTTT. Protein sequence: CASSPRYDPLEAFF.